Following are 11 T cell receptor beta chains from one sample sequenced in a study of T cell responses to AZD1222 COVID-19 vaccine. The table came from immunoSEQ multiplex PCR; TCRdb's copy has only in-frame clones and leaves some out. The top ten clones hold around 3% of a sample with 150,000 to 200,000 clones, approximately 90% of them seen once. Sample: peripheral blood, taken on day 0 of AZD1222 vaccination. The receptors come from an adult in good health.

This chain connects TRBV27 to TRBJ1-2, with no clear D. V dropped 2 bases and J dropped 1 base, with 5 bases sitting between them. Germline assignment: CDR1 MNHEY and CDR2 SMNVEV (reference sequence). There are 13 residues in the CDR3. CDR3 nucleotide sequence: TGTGCCAGCAGTTTACGGGATAACTATGGCTACACCTTC. Its translation is CASSLRDNYGYTF.

The chain employs TRBV7-2 and TRBJ1-1, with 7 bases fitting TRBD1. V lost 4 bases to trimming and J lost 8 bases; unmatched junction nucleotides: 13. Germline V CDR1 and CDR2: SGHTA, FQGNSA. The CDR3 extends over 15 amino acids. CDR3 DNA: TGTGCCAGCAGCTCAGATAGGCACAGGGGTCGGGAAGCTTTCTTT. Translating gives CASSSDRHRGREAFF.

There are a few counts of this clone. The chain couples TRBV27 to TRBJ1-3; 7 bases line up with TRBD1. Losses at the gene ends were 5 bases for V and 0 bases for J; bases not matched to a gene: 4. This CDR3 has 15 residues. Germline loops: CDR1 MNHEY, CDR2 SMNVEV (reference sequence). The CDR3 region has the DNA TGTGCCAGCAGTGAAAACAGGGGCTCTGGAAACACCATATATTTT. Its translation is CASSENRGSGNTIYF.

The chain links TRBV15 to TRBJ1-3; TRBD1 matches 8 bases. This CDR3 comprises 15 residues. Trimming removed 0 bases from V and 5 bases from J; junction bases left unmatched: 3. Germline V gene data show CDR1 as LNHNV and CDR2 as YYDKDF (reference sequence). The CDR3 spells CATSRDQGARNTIYF. As DNA, the CDR3 is TGTGCCACCAGCAGAGACCAGGGGGCTCGAAACACCATATATTTT.

The J gene is TRBJ2-7, the V gene TRBV7-6, with 10 bases aligning to TRBD2. CDR1 is SGHVS and CDR2 is FNYEAQ in the germline V gene. Losses at the gene ends were 2 bases for V and 4 bases for J; bases not matched to a gene: 14. The CDR3 is made up of 18 amino acids. The CDR3 protein is CASSLTQKRIAGGYEQYF. As DNA, the CDR3 is TGTGCCAGCAGCTTAACCCAAAAACGAATAGCGGGAGGATACGAGCAGTACTTC.

The genes are TRBV2 and TRBJ2-7, with no clear D. Germline assignment: CDR1 SNHLY and CDR2 FYNNEI. The ends were cut back, 10 bases at V and 1 base at J, with 8 bases in the middle. The CDR3 is 11 residues long. CDR3 in amino acids: CAIRPSYEQYF. The CDR3 DNA reads TGTGCCATTCGACCATCCTACGAGCAGTACTTC. The full variable domain, completed using reference TRBV2 and TRBJ2-7, is EPEVTQTPSHQVTQMGQEVILRCVPISNHLYFYWYRQILGQKVEFLVSFYNNEISEKSEIFDDQFSVERPDGSNFTLKIRSTKLEDSAMYFCAIRPSYEQYFGPGTRLTVT.

The chain uses TRBV29-1 and TRBJ1-1, with D unclear. V dropped 4 bases and J dropped 1 base, with 7 bases sitting between them. This CDR3 comprises 12 residues. Looked up from germline, CDR1 is SQVTM and CDR2 is ANQGSEA. The CDR3 DNA follows: TGCAGCGTTGGGCAGACGAACACTGAAGCTTTCTTT. Amino acid sequence: CSVGQTNTEAFF.

J is TRBJ1-1 and V is TRBV5-1, with D tentatively TRBD1 (5 bases). Trimming shortened V by 4 bases and J by 0 bases, and 16 bases separated the two germline ends. This CDR3 has 16 amino acids. Germline V gene sequence: CDR1 SGHRS, CDR2 YFSETQ. CDR3: CASSPTGGIMNTEAFF. The CDR3 DNA is TGCGCCAGCAGCCCCACGGGGGGTATCATGAACACTGAAGCTTTCTTT.

The chain recombines TRBV7-9 with TRBJ2-2; D may be TRBD1 (6 bases). This CDR3 has 13 residues. Trimming removed 5 bases from V and 8 bases from J, with 12 bases in between. Germline CDR1 SEHNR, CDR2 FQNEAQ (reference sequence). The CDR3 bases are TGTGCCAGCAGCGTACAGGGACAAGGGGAGCTGTTTTTT. This translates into CASSVQGQGELFF.

J is TRBJ2-3 and V is TRBV2; D gene ambiguous. Deletions cut 8 bases from V and 0 bases from J, with 9 bases between. Germline loops: CDR1 SNHLY, CDR2 FYNNEI. The length of the CDR3 is 13 residues. The CDR3 DNA follows: TGTGCCAGCTCCTACCTAAGCACAGATACGCAGTATTTT. Amino acid sequence: CASSYLSTDTQYF.

This rearrangement joins TRBV27 to TRBJ2-2, with a tentative D call TRBD2 (6 bases). CDR1 MNHEY and CDR2 SMNVEV come from the germline V gene (reference sequence). This CDR3 has 17 residues. V was clipped by 5 bases and J by 4 bases, with 20 bases between them. CDR3 sequence: CASSPTPGEVGTGELFF. The CDR3 DNA reads as TGTGCCAGCAGTCCCACTCCGGGAGAGGTGGGCACCGGGGAGCTGTTTTTT.